These 23 T cell receptor beta chains were all obtained from the same sample, sequenced in a study of cytomegalovirus exposure and HLA in healthy donors listed by TCRdb under 2017. Libraries were prepared through the immunoSEQ multiplex PCR assay. The multiplex PCR relied on a mix of 60 forward primers for TCR Vbeta segments and 13 reverse primers for TCR Jbeta segments. The immuneACCESS repertoire file appears here via TCRdb, limited to in-frame rearrangements. These files lack a portion of the clones; in checked studies, under half of the deficit traces to unresolved V genes, and the cause of the others is not known. The sample table holds about 140,000 clones, of which nearly 70% were seen once. The top ten clonotypes cover less than 11% of the sample. The specimen was PBMCs. Source of these receptors: a young man in good health and CMV-seropositive.

This sequence joins TRBV10-1 and TRBJ2-2; D call uncertain. Germline CDR1 and CDR2: WNHNN and SYGVQD (reference sequence). The CDR3 extends over 14 amino acids. Trimming removed 4 bases from V and 1 base from J, with 7 bases in between. This chain's CDR3 is CASSAGQNTGELFF. In DNA, the CDR3 is TGCGCCAGCAGTGCTGGGCAGAACACCGGGGAGCTGTTTTTT.

The V call is TRBV6-1, the J call TRBJ2-1; tentatively, D is TRBD2 (5 bases). The germline gives CDR1 MNHNS, CDR2 SASEGT. The CDR3 runs 14 residues. V dropped 2 bases and J dropped 10 bases, with 15 bases sitting between them. The CDR3 loop reads CASSEPGIPREQFF. CDR3 sequence (DNA): TGTGCCAGCAGTGAACCGGGGATTCCGCGGGAGCAGTTCTTC.

This chain links TRBV27 with TRBJ2-1, with 9 bases aligning to TRBD1. This CDR3 comprises 17 residues. Trimming cost V 2 bases and J 0 bases; bases outside gene matches: 5. Germline loops: CDR1 MNHEY, CDR2 SMNVEV (reference sequence). CDR3 DNA sequence: TGTGCCAGCAGTTTAGACAGGGGGGTGAGCTCCTACAATGAGCAGTTCTTC. Protein: CASSLDRGVSSYNEQFF.

This clone was observed a few times. This rearrangement joins TRBV5-1 to TRBJ1-1; no clear D gene. This CDR3 spans 12 amino acids. Germline assignment: CDR1 SGHRS and CDR2 YFSETQ. V shed 7 bases and J shed 1 base, with 8 bases lying between them. CDR3 region: CASRLRNTEAFF. The CDR3 DNA sequence: TGCGCCAGCCGCCTGAGGAACACTGAAGCTTTCTTT. The complete variable domain, with remaining parts taken from reference TRBV5-1 and TRBJ1-1, reads KAGVTQTPRYLIKTRGQQVTLSCSPISGHRSVSWYQQTPGQGLQFLFEYFSETQRNKGNFPGRFSGRQFSNSRSEMNVSTLELGDSALYLCASRLRNTEAFFGQGTRLTVV.

This clone came up a few times. V usage is TRBV6-6 and J usage is TRBJ2-1; a weak D match, TRBD2 (5 bases). In germline, CDR1 is MNHNY, CDR2 SVGAGI (reference sequence). V lost 8 bases, J lost 10 bases, and 12 bases lay in between. The length of the CDR3 is 11 residues. CDR3 DNA: TGTGCCAGCGGATTTACGGGGGAGCAGTTCTTC. Protein: CASGFTGEQFF.

This chain joins TRBV30 and TRBJ1-4, with 7 positions matching TRBD1. The V gene's germline CDR1 is GTSNPN and CDR2 SVGIG (reference sequence). The ends lost 2 bases at V and 8 bases at J; junction bases unmatched: 11. The CDR3 sequence is 15 residues long. CDR3: CAWSPLDRTREKLFF. CDR3 sequence (DNA): TGTGCCTGGAGTCCCTTGGACAGGACAAGGGAAAAACTGTTTTTT.

V is TRBV27 and J is TRBJ2-1; TRBD2 agrees at 8 bases. The V gene end was trimmed by 7 bases and the J gene end by 2 bases; junction bases not matched to a gene: 16. Germline V CDR1 and CDR2: MNHEY, SMNVEV (reference sequence). The CDR3 spans 18 residues. The CDR3 nucleotides read TGTGCCAGCACCTCCCTTGGGGCTAGCGGGTTTACCTACAATGAGCAGTTCTTC. Translation gives CASTSLGASGFTYNEQFF.

The chain uses TRBV7-9 and TRBJ2-7; 9 bases align to TRBD2. The CDR3 sequence is 14 residues long. V was pared by 4 bases and J by 4 bases, with 5 bases of the junction left unmatched. CDR1 and CDR2 from the germline V gene are SEHNR and FQNEAQ (reference sequence). The CDR3 here is CASSSLAGRYEQYF. CDR3 in DNA: TGTGCCAGCAGCTCCCTAGCGGGGAGATACGAGCAGTACTTC.

V gene TRBV5-6 combines with J gene TRBJ2-2; maybe TRBD1 (5 bases). Trimming pared 7 bases from V and 2 bases from J, leaving 15 bases between. The CDR3 length is 15 residues. Per the germline V gene, CDR1 is SGHDT and CDR2 is YYEEEE. This CDR3 is CASGLQGLNTGELFF. The DNA of the CDR3 is TGTGCCAGCGGCCTCCAGGGTTTAAACACCGGGGAGCTGTTTTTT.

The CDR3 DNA sequence: TGTGCCACCAGTAGGGACAGGGTCAATCAGCCCCAGCATTTT. Translated, it gives CATSRDRVNQPQHF. The rearrangement links TRBV15 to TRBJ1-5, with 9 bases identical to TRBD1. This CDR3 has 14 residues. Germline assignment: CDR1 LNHNV and CDR2 YYDKDF (reference sequence). V lost 6 bases to trimming and J lost 3 bases; unmatched junction nucleotides: 3.

The chain employs TRBV4-2 and TRBJ2-1, with D possibly TRBD2 on 5 matching bases. In germline, CDR1 is LGHNA, CDR2 YNFKEQ. The V end was cut by 3 bases, the J end by 6 bases, with 9 bases between. The CDR3 extends over 13 amino acids. CDR3 nucleotide sequence: TGTGCCAGCAGCCAGCGGCTAGCCAATGAGCAGTTCTTC. This translates into CASSQRLANEQFF.

This clone has a handful of counts. The chain combines TRBV27 with TRBJ2-5; tentatively, D is TRBD2 (5 bases). Deletions cut 3 bases from V and 2 bases from J, with 7 bases between. From germline, CDR1 is MNHEY and CDR2 SMNVEV (reference sequence). The CDR3 spans 13 residues. Here the CDR3 DNA reads TGTGCCAGCAGTTTCGGGGTACAAGAGACCCAGTACTTC. Translation gives CASSFGVQETQYF.

The gene calls are TRBV9 and TRBJ2-7; possible D gene TRBD2, 5 bases. Trimming cost V 0 bases and J 6 bases, with 10 bases left between them. The CDR3 runs 13 residues. Germline CDR1 is SGDLS and CDR2 is YYNGEE. The CDR3 reads CASSVGGGSEQYF. CDR3 DNA sequence: TGTGCCAGCAGCGTAGGAGGTGGGAGCGAGCAGTACTTC.

This sequence joins TRBV2 and TRBJ1-5, with 7 positions matching TRBD1. Germline loops: CDR1 SNHLY, CDR2 FYNNEI. The CDR3 is made up of 16 amino acids. The V and J ends lost 3 bases and 6 bases, in that order; junction bases with no gene match: 11. The CDR3 region is CASSESRGASGQPQHF. CDR3 DNA sequence: TGTGCCAGCAGTGAGAGCAGGGGGGCTTCAGGTCAGCCCCAGCATTTT.

V and J are TRBV2 and TRBJ2-7, with D possibly TRBD1 on 5 matching bases. Deletions cut 8 bases from V and 0 bases from J, with 14 bases between. This CDR3 is built from 14 residues. Germline V gene data show CDR1 as SNHLY and CDR2 as FYNNEI. CDR3 nucleotide sequence: TGTGCCAGCGAGGCCGTCAGGGACTCCTACGAGCAGTACTTC. As protein: CASEAVRDSYEQYF.

This clone was recorded a few times. The rearrangement joins TRBV5-1 to TRBJ2-2; TRBD1 is a possible D gene (7 bases). CDR3 length equals 15 residues. V was shortened by 2 bases and J by 1 base, with 9 bases between the two germline ends. Per germline, CDR1 SGHRS and CDR2 YFSETQ. CDR3 residues: CASSFRGENTGELFF. The CDR3 nucleotides are TGCGCCAGCAGCTTCAGGGGGGAGAACACCGGGGAGCTGTTTTTT.

The rearrangement links TRBV30 to TRBJ2-4; D not resolved. Looked up from germline, CDR1 is GTSNPN and CDR2 is SVGIG (reference sequence). The CDR3 runs to 12 residues. Trimming stripped 0 bases from V and 8 bases from J, with 8 bases between. CDR3 sequence reads: CAWSVDTYIQYF. CDR3 coding DNA: TGTGCCTGGAGTGTAGACACTTACATTCAGTACTTC.

V and J are TRBV19 and TRBJ1-1; no definite D call. Germline assignment: CDR1 LNHDA and CDR2 SQIVND (reference sequence). Trimming removed 4 bases from V and 3 bases from J, with 6 bases in between. This CDR3 comprises 12 residues. In DNA form, the CDR3 reads TGTGCCAGTAGTACAGGCGACACTGAAGCTTTCTTT. Residues: CASSTGDTEAFF.

The V call is TRBV6-5, the J call TRBJ1-2; a weak D match, TRBD1 (6 bases). CDR3 size: 13 residues. With 8 bases removed from V and 4 bases from J, the gap between germline ends came to 14 bases. The germline gives CDR1 MNHEY, CDR2 SVGAGI. CDR3: CASATGFAYGYTF. The DNA for the CDR3 is TGTGCCAGCGCGACAGGATTCGCCTATGGCTACACCTTC.

The V and J genes are TRBV9 and TRBJ1-3; TRBD1 is a possible D gene (5 bases). The CDR3 covers 16 residues. Per the germline V gene, CDR1 is SGDLS and CDR2 is YYNGEE. The V end lost 4 bases, the J end lost 4 bases, and 18 bases lay between the germline ends. CDR3 protein: CASSPQVWGEGNTIYF. The DNA for the CDR3 is TGTGCCAGCAGCCCCCAAGTCTGGGGGGAAGGAAACACCATATATTTT.

There are a few counts of this clone. CDR3 coding DNA: TGTGCCAGCAGTTTTATCCAGGCGGGTGAAGCTTTCTTT. Translated, it gives CASSFIQAGEAFF. The chain combines TRBV6-5 with TRBJ1-1; no clear D gene. There are 13 residues in the CDR3. CDR1 and CDR2 from the germline V gene are MNHEY and SVGAGI. V lost 4 bases to trimming and J lost 7 bases, with 13 bases between them.

V is TRBV2 and J is TRBJ1-1, with 7 bases fitting TRBD1. Germline V CDR1 and CDR2: SNHLY, FYNNEI. The CDR3 is 16 amino acids. Germline trimming cut 1 base from V and 11 bases from J; bases unmatched to any gene: 16. The chain's CDR3 is CASSEGTPRQGHGAFF. CDR3 bases: TGTGCCAGCAGTGAAGGGACCCCGCGACAGGGCCACGGGGCTTTCTTT.

This sequence joins TRBV7-9 and TRBJ2-7; 8 nucleotides match TRBD2. Germline V lookup: CDR1 SEHNR, CDR2 FQNEAQ (reference sequence). This CDR3 has 12 residues. The CDR3 coding sequence is TGTTCCGGGGGGGGACGGGGTTACGAGCAGTACTTC. The encoded protein is CSGGGRGYEQYF.